These 9 T cell receptor beta chains share one sample of origin, sequenced in a study of T cells after yellow fever vaccination. MiXCR, run by TCRdb on the 5' RACE reads, gives a single entry per CDR3 protein. Among 450,000 to 650,000 distinct CDR3 sequences listed, about 13% were seen once. The sample here was PBMCs, taken on the day of the yellow fever booster vaccination. Receptors were obtained from a man aged 25-40 years who received the YFV17D yellow fever vaccine.

Only a few counts were recorded for this clonotype. The CDR3 sequence is CASSRIAGGPGELFF. CDR3 DNA: TGTGCCAGCAGTAGAATAGCGGGAGGGCCCGGGGAGCTGTTTTTT. J is TRBJ2-2 and V is TRBV7-6, with 11 bases identical to TRBD2. V was clipped by 6 bases and J by 6 bases; unmatched bases: 6. Germline V gives CDR1 SGHVS, CDR2 FNYEAQ. This CDR3 contains 15 residues.

The V call is TRBV20-1, the J call TRBJ2-1; maybe TRBD2 (5 bases). In germline, CDR1 is DFQATT, CDR2 SNEGSKA (reference sequence). Deletions cut 0 bases from V and 6 bases from J, with 12 bases between. The CDR3 contains 14 residues. The CDR3 nucleotides read TGCAGTGCTAGAGAAGGACTTATGAGCAATGAGCAGTTCTTC. Its protein product is CSAREGLMSNEQFF.

V and J are TRBV14 and TRBJ2-3; 12 nucleotides line up with TRBD2. This CDR3 region has 15 residues. The germline V gene has CDR1 SGHDN and CDR2 FVKESK. With 5 bases clipped from V and 10 bases from J, the junction kept 10 bases outside the gene matches. In nucleotides, the CDR3 is TGTGCCAGCAGCAGACTAGCGGGAGTACCTGACGCGCAGTATTTT. Translation gives CASSRLAGVPDAQYF. The full variable domain, its missing parts supplied by reference TRBV14 and TRBJ2-3, is EAGVTQFPSHSVIEKGQTVTLRCDPISGHDNLYWYRRVMGKEIKFLLHFVKESKQDESGMPNNRFLAERTGGTYSTLKVQPAELEDSGVYFCASSRLAGVPDAQYFGPGTRLTVL.

This clonotype has only a few counts. The chain is built from TRBV27 and TRBJ2-3; 9 bases map to TRBD2. CDR1 and CDR2 (germline): MNHEY, SMNVEV (reference sequence). CDR3 length: 14 amino acids. Trimming at V came to 10 bases and at J to 4 bases, leaving 9 bases not matched to a gene. CDR3 loop: CATRPLAGADTQYF. CDR3 nucleotide sequence: TGTGCCACTAGGCCCTTAGCGGGAGCAGATACGCAGTATTTT.

This clonotype was detected a few times. The chain uses TRBV7-2 and TRBJ2-7, with 8 bases matching TRBD1. The V gene's germline CDR1 is SGHTA and CDR2 FQGNSA. This CDR3 spans 11 amino acids. With V trimmed by 4 bases and J by 12 bases, 5 bases remained unmatched. Here the CDR3 reads CASSSGQGPYF. The CDR3 region has the DNA TGTGCCAGCAGCTCCGGACAGGGTCCGTACTTC.

This clonotype was recorded a few times. This chain joins TRBV4-3 and TRBJ2-7, with a weak D call TRBD2 (7 bases). V was pared by 4 bases and J by 0 bases, with 16 bases between. The germline gives CDR1 LGHNA, CDR2 YSLEER. The CDR3 has 16 residues. In nucleotides, the CDR3 is TGCGCCAGCAGCCGGGGACATAGGGAGGGCTCCTACGAGCAGTACTTC. Protein: CASSRGHREGSYEQYF.

The CDR3 is CASSQEFTFQETQYF. In DNA, the CDR3 is TGTGCCAGCAGCCAAGAATTTACGTTCCAAGAGACCCAGTACTTC. V usage is TRBV4-2 and J usage is TRBJ2-5; D is unresolved. This CDR3 is 15 amino acids long. Trimming shortened V by 0 bases and J by 1 base, and 9 bases separated the two germline ends. Germline CDR1 LGHNA, CDR2 YNFKEQ.

The V gene is TRBV29-1, the J gene TRBJ2-7, with D uncertain. V dropped 6 bases and J dropped 2 bases, with 11 bases sitting between them. The CDR3 runs 12 residues. Germline V gives CDR1 SQVTM, CDR2 ANQGSEA. CDR3: CSVSSDTYEQYF. The CDR3 DNA reads TGCAGCGTCAGCAGTGACACCTACGAGCAGTACTTC.

The genes are TRBV29-1 and TRBJ2-4; D gene ambiguous. V was trimmed by 2 bases and J by 6 bases, leaving 8 bases between them. Germline loops: CDR1 SQVTM, CDR2 ANQGSEA. The CDR3 is made up of 12 amino acids. CDR3 DNA sequence: TGCAGCGTTGAACCCCTCACAAACATTCAGTACTTC. Encoded protein: CSVEPLTNIQYF.